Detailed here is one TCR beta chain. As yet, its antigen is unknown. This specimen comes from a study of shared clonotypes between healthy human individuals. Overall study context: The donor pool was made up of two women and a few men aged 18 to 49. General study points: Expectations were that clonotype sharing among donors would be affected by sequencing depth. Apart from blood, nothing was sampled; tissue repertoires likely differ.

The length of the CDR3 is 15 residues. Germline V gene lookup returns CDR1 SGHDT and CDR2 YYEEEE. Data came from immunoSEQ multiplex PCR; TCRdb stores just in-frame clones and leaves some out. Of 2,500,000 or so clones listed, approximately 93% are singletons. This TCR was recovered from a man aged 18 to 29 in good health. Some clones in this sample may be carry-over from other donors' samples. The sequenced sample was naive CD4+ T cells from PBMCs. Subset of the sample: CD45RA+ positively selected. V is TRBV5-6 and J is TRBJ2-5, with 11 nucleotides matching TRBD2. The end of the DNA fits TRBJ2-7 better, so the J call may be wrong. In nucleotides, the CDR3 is TGTGCCAGCAGGCCCGTGGGACTAGCGGTGTACGAGCAGTACTTC. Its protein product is CASRPVGLAVYEQYF.